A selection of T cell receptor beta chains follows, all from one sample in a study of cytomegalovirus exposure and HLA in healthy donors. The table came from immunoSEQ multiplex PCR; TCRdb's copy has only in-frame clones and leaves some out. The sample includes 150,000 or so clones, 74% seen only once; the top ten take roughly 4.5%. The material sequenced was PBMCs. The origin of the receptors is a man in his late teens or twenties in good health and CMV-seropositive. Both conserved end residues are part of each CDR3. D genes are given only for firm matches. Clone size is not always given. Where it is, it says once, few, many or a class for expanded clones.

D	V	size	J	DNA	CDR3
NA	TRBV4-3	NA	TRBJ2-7	TGCGCCAGCAGCCAAAATCGGGGGGCGCGACCCTACGAGCAGTACTTC	CASSQNRGARPYEQYF
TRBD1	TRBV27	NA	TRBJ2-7	TGTGCCAGCAGTTTACTCCAGGGACAGGGTAGCCACGAGCAGTACTTC	CASSLLQGQGSHEQYF
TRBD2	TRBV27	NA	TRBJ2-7	TGTGCCAGCCGCCCATGGGCTAGCGGGGGGTCTCTCTACGAGCAGTACTTC	CASRPWASGGSLYEQYF
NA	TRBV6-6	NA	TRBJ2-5	TGTGCCAGCACCTACAGGAAGGCAGACCTAGAGACCCAGTACTTC	CASTYRKADLETQYF
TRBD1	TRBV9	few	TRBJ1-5	TGTGCCAGCAGCGGGACAGGGGGCTTAGGGAATCAGCCCCAGCATTTT	CASSGTGGLGNQPQHF
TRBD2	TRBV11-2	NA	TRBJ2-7	TGTGCCAGCAGCACTAGCGGGAGGGCGGTTTCCTACGAGCAGTACTTC	CASSTSGRAVSYEQYF
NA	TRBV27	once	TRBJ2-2	TGTGCCAGCAGTTTGACATCTCCTTCCTTCACCGGGGAGCTGTTTTTT	CASSLTSPSFTGELFF
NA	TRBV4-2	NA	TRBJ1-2	TGTGCCAGCAGCCAAGACTCGACAGGTGGCTATGGCTACACCTTC	CASSQDSTGGYGYTF
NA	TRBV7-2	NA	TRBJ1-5	TGTGCCAGCAGCCTCAGGGGATTTCAGCCCCAGCATTTT	CASSLRGFQPQHF
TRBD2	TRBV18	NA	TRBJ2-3	TGTGCCAGCTCACCACGGCGGGGGGGCCAGGGCGATACGCAGTATTTT	CASSPRRGGQGDTQYF
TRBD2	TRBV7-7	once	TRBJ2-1	TGTGCTATCGAAACGGGAGGAAACAATGAGCAGTTCTTC	CAIETGGNNEQFF
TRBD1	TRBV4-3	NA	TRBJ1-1	TGCGCCAGCAGCCAAGAGGCGGCAGGGGGCATGGCCACTGAAGCTTTCTTT	CASSQEAAGGMATEAFF
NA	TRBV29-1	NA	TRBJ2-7	TGCAGCGTGCGGGGGGCTCCGGGACAGAACTACGAGCAGTACTTC	CSVRGAPGQNYEQYF
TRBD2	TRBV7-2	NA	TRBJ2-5	TGTGCCAGCATAGGGACTAGCGGGGGGGCTAGGCAAGAGACCCAGTACTTC	CASIGTSGGARQETQYF
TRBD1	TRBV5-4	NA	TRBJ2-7	TGTGCCAGCGTGGACAGGGGGCAGGCCGAGCAGTACTTC	CASVDRGQAEQYF
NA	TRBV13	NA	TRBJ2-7	TGTGCCAGCAGCTTAGGTGGCGGGGTCTCCTACGAGCAGTACTTC	CASSLGGGVSYEQYF